The source of this T cell receptor (beta chain) is a study of cytomegalovirus exposure and HLA in healthy donors (dated by TCRdb to between 2016 and 2019). For the wider study: In an earlier analysis of around 540 of the donors, 276 Gb of sequence data and 90 million to 120 million unique TCR beta sequences from 150 million to 200 million T cells were reported. About 300 gigabases of sequencing data and approximately 85 million unique TCR sequences were included in an early release covering about 700 HLA-typed donors. The genetic ancestry cluster associated with self-reported Caucasian donors included roughly four fifths of the roughly 380 genotyped donors. The study was designed to test whether signatures of past pathogen exposure could be identified by cataloging public T cell receptors. The study used immunosequencing to profile the T cell repertoires of several hundred subjects and linked those repertoires to cytomegalovirus serostatus. Along with the approximately 700-subject first cohort, a separate validation cohort of over a hundred different subjects was used. To predict cytomegalovirus infection status, the study brought together high-throughput TCR immunosequencing, statistical association of individual TCRs with disease status, and machine learning. In a later analysis, previously published TCR beta repertoires from 666 donors were re-analyzed and high-resolution HLA genotyping was added so that TCR occurrence patterns could be studied. In the later analysis, no new phenotypic data were used to find candidate immune exposures; instead, reliance was placed on TCR beta sequences and their occurrence across donors. To decide whether each TCR beta V gene segment behaved as functional or pseudogenic, an earlier analysis of several hundred of the donors relied on high-throughput TCR beta sequencing. Donor age, sex, ethnicity and CMV serostatus were compiled together with the repertoire data. In a later genetic analysis, genome-wide SNP genotypes for about 60% of the 666 donors were used, and that subset was treated as a discovery cohort. Every discovery cohort repertoire had been produced on one sequencing platform. Class I and class II HLA loci were covered by the typing at four-digit resolution. Typing coverage differed by locus: A, B, C, DRB1 and DQB1 were typed in about 629-630 donors, DQA1 in about 510, DPA1 in 600 to 610, and DPB1 in approximately 450. A handful of DR-DQ haplotypes were handled as single units for association and clustering because linkage in the cohort was strong. On average, 235,054 unique TCR beta nucleotide sequences were sequenced per donor among fewer than 500 genotyped donors of the cohort, with about 19% of those sequences being non-productive.

Study-wide conclusions, independent of this receptor: Compared with the approximately 700-donor mean, donors in an Asian-associated ancestry cluster had fewer N-insertions in productive TCRs, according to a later genetic analysis. An association between a missense DCLRE1C variant and V-gene and J-gene trimming of TCR beta chains was found in a later genetic analysis and replicated in an independent cohort. Presence/absence analyses assumed roughly uniform sequencing depth across donors, an assumption that may not hold. A later analysis found that TCR association rates varied across HLA loci, with DRB1 alleles showing the most associated TCRs and HLA-C alleles the fewest. Because some donors lacked HLA typing at each locus, the association tests relied only on the typed subset. Most TCR sequences were observed very rarely across donors, whereas some public TCRs were present in many individuals. The sequencing pipeline was judged likely to have produced a cluster of highly shared sequence variants as a technical artifact. Specific HLA alleles were associated with over 15,000 TCR beta sequences at a false discovery rate of 0.05 in a later analysis. An earlier analysis of around 500 of the donors showed that most TCR beta V segments appeared in productive rearrangements either about 87% or about 30% of the time, which broadly matched IMGT annotations. Linkage disequilibrium might explain the correlated functional status among segregating V segments, but an unknown experimental factor could not be excluded. A later analysis found that most CMV-associated TCR beta chains appeared HLA-restricted, with HLA associations seemingly driven largely by CMV exposure. A further reported finding was that TCR beta sequences accurately predicted the HLA-A and HLA-B alleles for most subjects in the first cohort. A few of the identified cytomegalovirus-associated TCR beta chains were confirmed in vitro to be specific for cytomegalovirus antigens. In a later analysis, several top co-occurrence clusters were reported to appear linked to parvovirus B19, influenza, CMV and Epstein-Barr virus. Strong co-occurrence of HLA alleles, especially DR and DQ, made assigning TCR associations to individual alleles difficult. Only TCR beta chains were sequenced in this cohort, and the absence of alpha or paired-chain data limited detectable features. A later analysis found that HLA-associated TCR beta chains were more clonally expanded and had lower generation probabilities than equally common non-associated chains. Some IMGT-functional V segments, including TRBV6-2 and TRBV6-3, could not be told apart with the 87-base-pair reads, so those segments were excluded. The classifier was reported to diagnose cytomegalovirus status with high specificity and sensitivity in both the original cohort and the validation cohort. The only immune exposure information available for the cohort was CMV serostatus. About 17 rarely observed V segments, including chromosome 9 orphons, were excluded from the earlier analysis of several hundred of the donors because counts were too low. In the study, about 150 TCR beta chains were listed as associated with cytomegalovirus. The authors suggested that the approach could potentially be extended to other disease states and immunological phenotypes.

The method behind the library was the immunoSEQ multiplex PCR assay. For the multiplex PCR, a mixture combining 60 forward primers for TCR Vbeta segments and 13 reverse primers for TCR Jbeta segments was used. The CDR3 region of rearranged TCR beta genes was amplified from genomic DNA with a multiplex PCR assay. On the Illumina HiSeq System, the amplified TCR beta libraries were sequenced as 87-base-pair reads. The source study handled its data this way. A later analysis counted some 74 million unique TCR beta chains across the 600 to 850 repertoires, and 10 million to 11 million of these chains were shared by at least two donors. Raw reads were error-corrected and collapsed into unique sequences by a nearest-neighbor algorithm in which closely related sequences were merged to remove PCR and sequencing errors. CDR3 sequences were aligned to IMGT reference sequences to assign V, D and J gene segments. For a sequence to be retained, a match of at least six nucleotides to both a V gene segment and a J gene segment was required. Rearrangements were called productive when the CDR3 lacked stop codons and stayed in frame with V and J; all others were non-productive. Following IMGT convention, CDR3 was defined as the stretch from the second conserved V-encoded cysteine to the conserved J-encoded phenylalanine. Sequences without an unambiguous match to a single V gene segment were excluded from the earlier analysis of a few hundred of the donors. An earlier analysis of 450 to 650 of the donors called V segments functional above 56.7% productive rearrangements and segregating when the between-donor standard deviation exceeded 5%. To diagnose cytomegalovirus status from the catalog of TCR beta chain sequences, a statistical classification framework was built. In a later analysis, TCR nucleotide sequences were compared against IMGT/GENE-DB human TR gene sequences so that V and J genes could be assigned. The TCRdist pipeline was used in a later analysis to assign CDR3 sequences and most-parsimonious VDJ recombination scenarios. A later analysis defined each TCR beta chain by its CDR3 amino acid sequence plus V-gene family, and excluded reads lacking a unique V-gene family. To address suspected cross-contamination and a sequencing artifact, a later analysis removed 592 highly shared, low-generation-probability nucleotide sequences. In a later analysis, a clonal expansion index for each public chain was calculated from normalized within-repertoire ranks of inferred template counts. Generation probabilities in a later analysis came from a VDJ recombination model fitted to out-of-frame rearrangements, and those results were checked against IGoR. In a later analysis, hypergeometric tests were used to score TCR-TCR, TCR-HLA and TCR-CMV co-occurrence, with a repertoire-size bias correction applied to TCR pairs. In a later analysis, false discovery rates were estimated by permuting HLA or CMV assignments 20 times. In a later analysis, co-occurring TCRs were grouped using DBSCAN, and TCRdist sequence similarity was added for clustering within HLA-allele-positive subsets. Repertoires with fewer than 30,000 or more than 120,000 public chains, plus five repertoires with anomalous nucleotide sharing, were excluded from co-occurrence clustering. TCRdb holds this immuneACCESS table with in-frame rearrangements only. Some clones are missing; in checked studies, unresolved V genes explain under half, and the rest has no known cause. That table furnishes V, J and clone size, whereas the DNA furnished D and trimming. This sample's table lists approximately 120,000 clones. The ten largest make up approximately 0.93% of the sample.

The cohort was made up of hundreds of healthy bone marrow donors. Cohort members were all nominally healthy when sampled, although unrecorded immune exposures were likely present. The donor tested CMV seronegative, placing the donor among the 350 to 400 seronegative members of the cohort. Every donor gave a peripheral blood sample, and the peripheral blood mononuclear cells from that sample were used for TCR beta sequencing. The Qiagen DNeasy Blood Extraction Kit was used to extract genomic DNA from the blood cell samples. CDR3 length: 14 amino acids, cysteine to phenylalanine. Only CDR3 DNA remains: 42 bases, in frame from the first base. V sheds 5 bases and J sheds 8 bases, leaving 18 bases between their ends. CDR1 and CDR2 are drawn from the germline V gene: MNHEY, SVGAGI. Turning to this clone: The antigen it recognizes is unknown.

This receptor was obtained from a man between 18 and 29 years old in good health and CMV-seronegative. The sequenced sample was PBMCs. The sequence is built from TRBV6-5 and TRBJ1-2, with no confidently assigned D gene. The CDR3 in this case is CASSPLPGLDGYTF. The bases are TGTGCCAGCAGTCCCCTCCCGGGATTAGACGGCTACACCTTC.